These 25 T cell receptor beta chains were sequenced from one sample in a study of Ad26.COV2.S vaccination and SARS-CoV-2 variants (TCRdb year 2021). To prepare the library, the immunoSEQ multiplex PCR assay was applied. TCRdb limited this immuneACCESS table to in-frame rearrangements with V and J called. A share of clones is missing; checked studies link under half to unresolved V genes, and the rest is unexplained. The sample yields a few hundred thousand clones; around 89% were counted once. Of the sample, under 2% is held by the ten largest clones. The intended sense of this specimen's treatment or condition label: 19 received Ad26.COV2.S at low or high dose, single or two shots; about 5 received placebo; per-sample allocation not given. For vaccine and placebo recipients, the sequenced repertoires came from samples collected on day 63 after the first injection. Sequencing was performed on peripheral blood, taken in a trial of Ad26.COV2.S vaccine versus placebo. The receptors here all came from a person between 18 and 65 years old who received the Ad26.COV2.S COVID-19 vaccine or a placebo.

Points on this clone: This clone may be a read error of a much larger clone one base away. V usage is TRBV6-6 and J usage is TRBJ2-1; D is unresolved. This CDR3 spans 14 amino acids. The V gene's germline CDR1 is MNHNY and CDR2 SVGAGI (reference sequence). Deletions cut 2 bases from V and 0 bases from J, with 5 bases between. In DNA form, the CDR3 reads TGTGCCAGCAGTTACGGCAGCTCCTACAATGAGCAGTTCTTC. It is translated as CASSYGSSYNEQFF.

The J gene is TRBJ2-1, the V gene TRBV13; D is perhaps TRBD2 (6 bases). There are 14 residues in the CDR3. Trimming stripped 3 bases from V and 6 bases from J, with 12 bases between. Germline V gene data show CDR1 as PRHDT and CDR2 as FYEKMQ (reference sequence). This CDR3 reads CASSLPGTVNEQFF. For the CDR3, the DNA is TGTGCCAGCAGCTTGCCCGGGACTGTCAATGAGCAGTTCTTC.

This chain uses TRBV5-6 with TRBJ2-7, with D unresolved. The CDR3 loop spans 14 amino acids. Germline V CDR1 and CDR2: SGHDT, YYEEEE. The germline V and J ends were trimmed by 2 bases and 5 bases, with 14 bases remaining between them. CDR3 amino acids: CASSFATSHHEQYF. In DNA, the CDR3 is TGTGCCAGCAGCTTCGCTACCTCACACCACGAGCAGTACTTC.

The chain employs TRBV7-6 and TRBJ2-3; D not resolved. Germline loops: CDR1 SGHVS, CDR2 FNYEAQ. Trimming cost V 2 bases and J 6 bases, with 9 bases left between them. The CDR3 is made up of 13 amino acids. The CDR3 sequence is CASSLRPRDTQYF. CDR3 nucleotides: TGTGCCAGCAGCTTACGCCCCCGGGATACGCAGTATTTT.

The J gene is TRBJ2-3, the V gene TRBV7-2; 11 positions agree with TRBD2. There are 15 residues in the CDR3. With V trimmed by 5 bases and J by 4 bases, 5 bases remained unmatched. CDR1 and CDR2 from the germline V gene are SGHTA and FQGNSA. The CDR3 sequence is CASSPTSGISDTQYF. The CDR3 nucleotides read TGTGCCAGCAGCCCGACTAGCGGGATATCAGATACGCAGTATTTT.

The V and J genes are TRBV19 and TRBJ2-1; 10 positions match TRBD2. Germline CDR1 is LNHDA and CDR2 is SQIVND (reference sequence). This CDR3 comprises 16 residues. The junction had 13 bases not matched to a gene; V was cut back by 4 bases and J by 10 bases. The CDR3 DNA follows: TGTGCCAGTAGTAAGGCTAGCGGGGGAGAGGGGAGGGAGCAGTTCTTC. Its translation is CASSKASGGEGREQFF.

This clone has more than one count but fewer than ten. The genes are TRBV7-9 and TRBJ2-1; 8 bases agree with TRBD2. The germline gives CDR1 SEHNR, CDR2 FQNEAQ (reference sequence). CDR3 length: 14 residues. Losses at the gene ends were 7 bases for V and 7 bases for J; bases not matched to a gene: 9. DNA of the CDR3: TGTGCCAGCACGGTCCAGCGGGAGAGGAATGAGCAGTTCTTC. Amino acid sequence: CASTVQRERNEQFF. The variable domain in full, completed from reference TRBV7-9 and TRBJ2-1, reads DTGVSQNPRHKITKRGQNVTFRCDPISEHNRLYWYRQTLGQGPEFLTYFQNEAQLEKSRLLSDRFSAERPKGSFSTLEIQRTEQGDSAMYLCASTVQRERNEQFFGPGTRLTVL.

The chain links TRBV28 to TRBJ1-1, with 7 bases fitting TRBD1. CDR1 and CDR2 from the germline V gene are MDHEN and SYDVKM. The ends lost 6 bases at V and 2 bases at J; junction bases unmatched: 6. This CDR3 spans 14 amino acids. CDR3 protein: CASRAGQTNTEAFF. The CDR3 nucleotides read TGTGCCAGCAGGGCGGGACAGACAAACACTGAAGCTTTCTTT.

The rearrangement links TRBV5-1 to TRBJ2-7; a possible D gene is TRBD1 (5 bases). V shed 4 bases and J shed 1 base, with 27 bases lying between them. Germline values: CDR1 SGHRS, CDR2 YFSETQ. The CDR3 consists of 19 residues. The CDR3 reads CASSHSILHPIRGSYEQYF. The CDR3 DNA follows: TGCGCCAGCAGCCACTCCATACTACACCCGATAAGGGGATCCTACGAGCAGTACTTC.

The CDR3: CASSPQGQGSAEAFF. CDR3 DNA: TGTGCCAGCAGTCCCCAGGGGCAGGGGAGCGCTGAAGCTTTCTTT. The V gene is TRBV28, the J gene TRBJ1-1, with D possibly TRBD1 on 6 matching bases. With 5 bases removed from V and 6 bases from J, the gap between germline ends came to 19 bases. The germline CDR1 and CDR2 sequences are MDHEN and SYDVKM. This CDR3 is 15 amino acids long.

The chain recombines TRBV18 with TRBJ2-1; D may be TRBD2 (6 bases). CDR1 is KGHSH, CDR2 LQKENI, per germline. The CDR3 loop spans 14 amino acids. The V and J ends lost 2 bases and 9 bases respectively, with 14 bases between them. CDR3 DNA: TGTGCCAGCTCACCATTATCGCAGGGAGGTGAGCAGTTCTTC. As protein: CASSPLSQGGEQFF.

The CDR3 DNA sequence: TGTGCCAGCAGTTTACCCGGGGACAGAGGGGGTTTTCTCAATCAGCCCCAGCATTTT. Its translation: CASSLPGDRGGFLNQPQHF. V usage is TRBV28 and J usage is TRBJ1-5; 7 bases are shared with TRBD1. This CDR3 is 19 amino acids long. CDR1 and CDR2 (germline): MDHEN, SYDVKM. Trimming removed 2 bases from V and 3 bases from J; junction bases left unmatched: 16.

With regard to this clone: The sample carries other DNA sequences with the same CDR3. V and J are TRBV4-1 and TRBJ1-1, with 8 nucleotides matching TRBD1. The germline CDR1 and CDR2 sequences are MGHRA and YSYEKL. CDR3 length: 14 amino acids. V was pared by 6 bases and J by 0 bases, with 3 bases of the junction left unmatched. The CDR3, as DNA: TGCGCCAGCAGTAGGGGACAGGTGAACACTGAAGCTTTCTTT. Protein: CASSRGQVNTEAFF.

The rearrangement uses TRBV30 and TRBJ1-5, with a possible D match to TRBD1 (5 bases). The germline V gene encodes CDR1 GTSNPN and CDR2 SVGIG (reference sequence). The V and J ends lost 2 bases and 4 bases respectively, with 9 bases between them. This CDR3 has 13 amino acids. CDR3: CAWSQGRNQPQHF. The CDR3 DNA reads TGTGCCTGGAGTCAGGGTCGGAATCAGCCCCAGCATTTT.

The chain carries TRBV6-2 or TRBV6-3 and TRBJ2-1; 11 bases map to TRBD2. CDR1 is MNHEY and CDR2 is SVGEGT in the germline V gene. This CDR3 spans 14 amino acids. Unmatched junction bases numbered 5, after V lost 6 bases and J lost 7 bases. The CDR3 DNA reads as TGTGCCAGCAGCTCCGGGACTAGCGGAAATGAGCAGTTCTTC. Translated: CASSSGTSGNEQFF.

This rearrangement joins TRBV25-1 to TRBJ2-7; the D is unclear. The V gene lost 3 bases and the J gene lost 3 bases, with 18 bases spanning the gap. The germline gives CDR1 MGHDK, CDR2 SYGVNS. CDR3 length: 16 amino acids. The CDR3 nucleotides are TGTGCCAGCAGTGACCCACGTCCCGGGCTGCACTACGAGCAGTACTTC. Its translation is CASSDPRPGLHYEQYF.

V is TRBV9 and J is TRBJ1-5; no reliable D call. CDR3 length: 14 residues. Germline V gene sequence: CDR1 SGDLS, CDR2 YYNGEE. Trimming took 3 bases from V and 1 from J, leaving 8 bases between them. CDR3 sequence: CASSAHLSNQPQHF. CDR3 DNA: TGTGCCAGCAGCGCCCACCTAAGCAATCAGCCCCAGCATTTT.

Written as DNA, the CDR3 is TGTGCCAGCAGCGCCAACCCTCAGGGTTCCTATAATTCACCCCTCCACTTT. Encoded protein: CASSANPQGSYNSPLHF. V is TRBV7-3 and J is TRBJ1-6; tentative D call: TRBD1 (5 bases). The V and J ends lost 5 bases and 1 base respectively, with 15 bases between them. The germline V gene encodes CDR1 SGHTA and CDR2 FQGTGA. The CDR3 has 17 amino acids. The full variable domain, with the rest looked up from reference TRBV7-3 and TRBJ1-6, is GAGVSQTPSNKVTEKGKYVELRCDPISGHTALYWYRQSLGQGPEFLIYFQGTGAADDSGLPNDRFFAVRPEGSVSTLKIQRTERGDSAVYLCASSANPQGSYNSPLHFGNGTRLTVT.

The CDR3 loop is CASSSLDSNEKLFF. The CDR3 DNA reads as TGTGCCAGCAGTTCCTTAGACTCCAATGAAAAACTGTTTTTT. V is TRBV28 and J is TRBJ1-4, with D hard to call. Germline assignment: CDR1 MDHEN and CDR2 SYDVKM. With 4 bases removed from V and 5 bases from J, the gap between germline ends came to 11 bases. The CDR3 loop spans 14 amino acids.

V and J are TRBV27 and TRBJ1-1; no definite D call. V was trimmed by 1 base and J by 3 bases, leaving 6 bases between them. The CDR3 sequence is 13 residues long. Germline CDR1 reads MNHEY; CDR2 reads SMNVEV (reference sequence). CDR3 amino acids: CASSLYGDTEAFF. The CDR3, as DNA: TGTGCCAGCAGTTTATACGGGGACACTGAAGCTTTCTTT.

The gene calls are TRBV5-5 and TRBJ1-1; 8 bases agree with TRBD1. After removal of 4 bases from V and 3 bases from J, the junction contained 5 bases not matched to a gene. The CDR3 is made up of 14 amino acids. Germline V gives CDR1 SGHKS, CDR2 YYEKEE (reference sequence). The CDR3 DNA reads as TGTGCCAGCAGCCTCGGACAGGGATACACTGAAGCTTTCTTT. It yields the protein CASSLGQGYTEAFF. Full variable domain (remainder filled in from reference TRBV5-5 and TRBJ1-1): DAGVTQSPTHLIKTRGQQVTLRCSPISGHKSVSWYQQVLGQGPQFIFQYYEKEERGRGNFPDRFSARQFPNYSSELNVNALLLGDSALYLCASSLGQGYTEAFFGQGTRLTVV.

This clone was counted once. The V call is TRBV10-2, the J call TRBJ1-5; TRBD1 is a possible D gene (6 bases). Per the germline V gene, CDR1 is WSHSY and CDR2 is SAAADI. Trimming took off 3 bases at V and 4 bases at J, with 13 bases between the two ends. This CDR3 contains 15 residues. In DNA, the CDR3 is TGCGCCAGCAGTGATTTGGGGGCAGAAAATCAGCCCCAGCATTTT. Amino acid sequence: CASSDLGAENQPQHF.

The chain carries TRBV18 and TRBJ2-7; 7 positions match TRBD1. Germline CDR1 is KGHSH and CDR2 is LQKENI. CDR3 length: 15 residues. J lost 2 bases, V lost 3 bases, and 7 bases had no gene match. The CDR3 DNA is TGTGCCAGCTCACCGGGGACAGCGGATACCTACGAGCAGTACTTC. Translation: CASSPGTADTYEQYF.

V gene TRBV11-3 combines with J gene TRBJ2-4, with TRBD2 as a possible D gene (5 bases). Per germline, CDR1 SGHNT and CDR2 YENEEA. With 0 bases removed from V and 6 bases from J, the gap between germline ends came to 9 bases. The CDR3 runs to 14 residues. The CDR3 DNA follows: TGTGCCAGCAGCTTAGATCGAGGGAGAAACATTCAGTACTTC. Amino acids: CASSLDRGRNIQYF.

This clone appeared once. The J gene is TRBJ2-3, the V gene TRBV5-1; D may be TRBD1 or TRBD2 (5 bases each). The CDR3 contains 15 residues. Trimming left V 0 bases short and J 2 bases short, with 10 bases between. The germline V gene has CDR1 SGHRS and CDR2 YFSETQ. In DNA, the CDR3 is TGCGCCAGCAGCTTGGTGTCGGGGCCCACAGATACGCAGTATTTT. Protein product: CASSLVSGPTDTQYF.